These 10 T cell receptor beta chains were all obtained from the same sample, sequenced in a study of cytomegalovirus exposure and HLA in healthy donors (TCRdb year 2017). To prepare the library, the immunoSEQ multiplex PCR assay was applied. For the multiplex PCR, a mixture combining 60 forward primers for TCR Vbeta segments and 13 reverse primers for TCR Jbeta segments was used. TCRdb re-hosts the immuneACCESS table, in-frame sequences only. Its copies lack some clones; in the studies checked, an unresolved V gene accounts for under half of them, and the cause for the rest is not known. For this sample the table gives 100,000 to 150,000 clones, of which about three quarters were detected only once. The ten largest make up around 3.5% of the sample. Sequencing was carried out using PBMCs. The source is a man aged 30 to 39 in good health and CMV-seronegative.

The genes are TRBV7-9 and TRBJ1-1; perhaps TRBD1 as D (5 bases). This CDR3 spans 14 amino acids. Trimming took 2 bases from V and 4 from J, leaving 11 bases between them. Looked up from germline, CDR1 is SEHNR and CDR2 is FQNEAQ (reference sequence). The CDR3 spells CASSLSGGSTEAFF. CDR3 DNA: TGTGCCAGCAGCTTAAGCGGGGGGTCCACTGAAGCTTTCTTT.

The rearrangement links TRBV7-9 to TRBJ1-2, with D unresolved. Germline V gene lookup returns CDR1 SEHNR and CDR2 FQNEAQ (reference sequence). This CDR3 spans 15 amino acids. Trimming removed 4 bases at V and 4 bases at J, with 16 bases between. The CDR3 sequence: CASSSEAQTVYGYTF. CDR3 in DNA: TGTGCCAGCAGCTCCGAAGCACAGACGGTCTATGGCTACACCTTC.

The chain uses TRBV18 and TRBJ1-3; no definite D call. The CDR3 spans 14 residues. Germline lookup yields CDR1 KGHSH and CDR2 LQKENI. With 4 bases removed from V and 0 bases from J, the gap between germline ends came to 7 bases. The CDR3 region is CASSQLSSGNTIYF. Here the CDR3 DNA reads TGTGCCAGCTCACAGCTAAGCTCTGGAAACACCATATATTTT.

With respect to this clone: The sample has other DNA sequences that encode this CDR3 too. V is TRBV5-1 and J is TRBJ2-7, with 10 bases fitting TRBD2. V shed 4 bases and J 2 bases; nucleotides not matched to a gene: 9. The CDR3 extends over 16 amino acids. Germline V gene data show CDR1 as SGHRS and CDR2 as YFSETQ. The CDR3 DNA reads TGCGCCAGCAGCGTACTAGGACTAGCGGATACCTACGAGCAGTACTTC. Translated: CASSVLGLADTYEQYF.

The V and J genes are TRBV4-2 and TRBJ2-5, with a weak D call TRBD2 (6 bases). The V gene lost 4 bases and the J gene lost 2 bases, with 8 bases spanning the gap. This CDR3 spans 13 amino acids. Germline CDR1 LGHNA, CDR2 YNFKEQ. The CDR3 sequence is CASSRSGQETQYF. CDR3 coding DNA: TGTGCCAGCAGCCGTAGCGGACAAGAGACCCAGTACTTC.

The CDR3: CASSPDWVQYF. The DNA of the CDR3 is TGTGCCAGCAGCCCCGACTGGGTCCAGTACTTC. The chain recombines TRBV14 with TRBJ2-7; D gene ambiguous. The V gene's germline CDR1 is SGHDN and CDR2 FVKESK. The CDR3 contains 11 residues. The ends were cut back, 4 bases at V and 10 bases at J, with 11 bases in the middle.

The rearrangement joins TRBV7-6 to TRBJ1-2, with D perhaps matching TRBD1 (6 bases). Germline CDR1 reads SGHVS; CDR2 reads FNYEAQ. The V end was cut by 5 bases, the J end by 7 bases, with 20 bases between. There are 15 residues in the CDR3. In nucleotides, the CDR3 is TGTGCCAGCAGCCCACATTTGCACGGACAGTTTGGCTACACCTTC. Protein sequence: CASSPHLHGQFGYTF.

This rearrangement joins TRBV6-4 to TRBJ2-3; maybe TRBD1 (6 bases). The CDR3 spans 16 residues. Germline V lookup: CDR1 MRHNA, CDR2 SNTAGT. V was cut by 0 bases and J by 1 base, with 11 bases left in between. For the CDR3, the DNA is TGTGCCAGCAGTGACTCGAGCGAGGGGGGCACAGATACGCAGTATTTT. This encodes CASSDSSEGGTDTQYF.

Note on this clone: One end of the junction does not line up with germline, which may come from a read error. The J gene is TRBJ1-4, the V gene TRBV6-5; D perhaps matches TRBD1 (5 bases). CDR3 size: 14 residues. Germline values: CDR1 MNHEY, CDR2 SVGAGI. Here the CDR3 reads CASTYGAASEKLFF. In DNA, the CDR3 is TGTGCCAGCACTTACGGGGCGGCGAGTGAAAAACTGTTTTTT.

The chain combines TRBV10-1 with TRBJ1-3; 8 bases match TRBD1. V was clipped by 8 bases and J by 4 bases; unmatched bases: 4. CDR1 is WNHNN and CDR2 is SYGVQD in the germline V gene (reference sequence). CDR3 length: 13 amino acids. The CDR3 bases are TGCGCCAGCCGTGGGACAGGAGGAAACACCATATATTTT. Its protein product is CASRGTGGNTIYF.